This note documents a single T cell receptor (beta chain) sequence. The sample is drawn from a study of shared clonotypes between healthy human individuals. The wider study: Researchers assigned three CD4 naive, three CD4 memory, two CD8 naive and one CD8 memory plate to each donor.

Between the trimmed V and J ends, which lost 1 base and 9 bases, there was a span of 7 bases. This CDR3 is 12 amino acids long. Germline assignment: CDR1 MNHEY and CDR2 SMNVEV (reference sequence). TCRdb's table, derived via immunoSEQ multiplex PCR, lists solely in-frame clones and lacks some. The sample records more than 1.2 million clones, approximately 98.5% being singletons. Sequencing used naive CD4+ T cells sorted from blood. Subset here: CD45RA+ positively selected. This sequence originates from a man aged 30 to 45 in good health. The chain carries TRBV27 and TRBJ2-1; D gene uncertain. CDR3 in amino acids: CASSLYPGEQFF. DNA for the CDR3: TGTGCCAGCAGTTTATACCCGGGTGAGCAGTTCTTC.